This T cell receptor beta chain was captured in a study of T-cell reconstitution after alpha-beta-depleted transplantation in children. Overall study results and limits: By about two months after transplant, alpha-beta T cells reportedly arose from several hundred graft clones that had expanded. Newly made T cells mostly supplied T-cell counts and diversity one year after transplant. Some patients showed high day-60 TCRbeta diversity, which derived from surviving recipient T cells and thymic progenitors.

The authors prepared the TCRbeta library with unique molecular identifiers. TCRdb processed the PCR reads anew with MiXCR; each CDR3 protein has one entry. The sample contains over 90,000 distinct CDR3 sequences, roughly 7.2% of which appear only once. The CDR3 totals 15 residues. Deletions cut 6 bases from V and 5 bases from J, with 14 bases between. Of note for this clonotype: What it binds is not known.

The V and J genes are TRBV12-3 or TRBV12-4 and TRBJ2-6, with D hard to call. Here the sequenced sample was PBMCs, taken before TCRalphabeta/CD19-depleted stem cell transplant. The origin of this receptor is a boy aged 2-15 years with acute lymphoblastic leukemia, due to receive a stem cell transplant. The CDR3 DNA sequence: TGTGCCAGCAGCGTAAGTGGGATCCGGGCCAACGTCCTGACTTTC. Protein: CASSVSGIRANVLTF.